This T cell receptor (beta chain) is from a study of shared clonotypes between healthy human individuals. Sequenced by immunoSEQ multiplex PCR; TCRdb stores in-frame clones only, minus some. The table has roughly 1.5 million clones, approximately 98% seen once. V was pared by 0 bases and J by 12 bases, with 18 bases between. Germline V gives CDR1 KGHSH, CDR2 LQKENI. The CDR3 is 15 amino acids. This clonotype was sampled from a man in his thirties or forties in good health. Sequences were obtained from naive CD4+ T cells sorted from blood. Specified subset: CD45RA+ positively selected. The chain employs TRBV18 and TRBJ2-1, with no clear D. The CDR3 is CASSPPKPLVSVQFF. The CDR3 DNA follows: TGTGCCAGCTCACCACCGAAGCCCTTGGTTAGTGTGCAGTTCTTC. Supplemented by reference TRBV18 and TRBJ2-1, the full variable domain reads NAGVMQNPRHLVRRRGQEARLRCSPMKGHSHVYWYRQLPEEGLKFMVYLQKENIIDESGMPKERFSAEFPKEGPSILRIQQVVRGDSAAYFCASSPPKPLVSVQFFGPGTRLTVL.